The source of this T cell receptor (beta chain) is a study of technical replicates of blood from a few donors. The repertoire was sequenced with immunoSEQ multiplex PCR; TCRdb's copy has only in-frame clones and lacks some. The sample lists 75,000 or so clones, 85% to 95% occurring once. Sequencing was performed on T cells isolated from PBMCs. This sequence was found in a human donor in good health.

The CDR3 sequence: CASSLAAGGAYEQYF. The CDR3 region has the DNA TGTGCCAGCAGCTTGGCGGCGGGGGGAGCCTACGAGCAGTACTTC. V usage is TRBV5-6 and J usage is TRBJ2-7; TRBD2 aligns across 8 bases. Germline V lookup: CDR1 SGHDT, CDR2 YYEEEE. Trimming removed 0 bases from V and 2 bases from J; junction bases left unmatched: 4. CDR3 length: 15 amino acids.